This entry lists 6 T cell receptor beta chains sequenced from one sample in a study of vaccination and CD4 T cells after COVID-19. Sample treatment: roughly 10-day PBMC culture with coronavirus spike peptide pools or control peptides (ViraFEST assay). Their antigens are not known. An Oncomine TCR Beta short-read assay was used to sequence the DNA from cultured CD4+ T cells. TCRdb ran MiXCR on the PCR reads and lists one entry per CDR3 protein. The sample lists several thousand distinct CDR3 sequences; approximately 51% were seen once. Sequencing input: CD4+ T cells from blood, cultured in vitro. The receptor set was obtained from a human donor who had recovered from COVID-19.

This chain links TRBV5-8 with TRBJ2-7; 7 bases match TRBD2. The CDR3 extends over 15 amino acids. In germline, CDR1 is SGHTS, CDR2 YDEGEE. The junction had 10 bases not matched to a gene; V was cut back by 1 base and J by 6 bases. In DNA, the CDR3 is TGTGCCAGCAGCTTGTTGGGGGGAGGGCCGGGCGAGCAGTACTTC. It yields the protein CASSLLGGGPGEQYF.

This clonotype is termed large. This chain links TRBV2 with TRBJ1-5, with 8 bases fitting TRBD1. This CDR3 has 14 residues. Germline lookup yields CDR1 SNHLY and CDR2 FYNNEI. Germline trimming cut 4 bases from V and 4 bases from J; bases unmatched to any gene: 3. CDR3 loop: CASSGQGWNQPQHF. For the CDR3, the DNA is TGTGCCAGCAGTGGACAGGGGTGGAATCAGCCCCAGCATTTT.

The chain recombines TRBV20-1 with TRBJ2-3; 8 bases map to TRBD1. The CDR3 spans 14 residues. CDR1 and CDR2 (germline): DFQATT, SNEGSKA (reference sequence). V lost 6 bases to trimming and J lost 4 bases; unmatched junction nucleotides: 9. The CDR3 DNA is TGCAGTGCCGACGACAGGGGCGGGGCAGATACGCAGTATTTT. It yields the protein CSADDRGGADTQYF.

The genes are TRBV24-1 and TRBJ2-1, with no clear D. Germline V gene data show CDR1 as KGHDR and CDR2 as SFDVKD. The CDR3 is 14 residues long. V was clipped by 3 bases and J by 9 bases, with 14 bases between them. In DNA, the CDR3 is TGTGCCACCAGTGATCCCGCATCGGGTGGTGAGCAGTTCTTC. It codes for CATSDPASGGEQFF.

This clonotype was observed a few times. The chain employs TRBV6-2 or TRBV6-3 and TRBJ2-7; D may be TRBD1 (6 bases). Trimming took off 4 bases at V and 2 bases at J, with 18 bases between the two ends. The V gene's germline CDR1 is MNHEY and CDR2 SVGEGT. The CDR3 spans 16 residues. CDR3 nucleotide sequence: TGTGCCAGCAGTTCGCCCGGATTTAGGGGGACCTACGAGCAGTACTTC. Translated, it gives CASSSPGFRGTYEQYF.

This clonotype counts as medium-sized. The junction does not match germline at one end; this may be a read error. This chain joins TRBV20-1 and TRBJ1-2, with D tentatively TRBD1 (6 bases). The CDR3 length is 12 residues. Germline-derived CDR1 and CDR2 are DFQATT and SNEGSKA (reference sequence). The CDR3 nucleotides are TGCAGTGCTAGACTAAGAGGACAGACGAACGAATTC. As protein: CSARLRGQTNEF.